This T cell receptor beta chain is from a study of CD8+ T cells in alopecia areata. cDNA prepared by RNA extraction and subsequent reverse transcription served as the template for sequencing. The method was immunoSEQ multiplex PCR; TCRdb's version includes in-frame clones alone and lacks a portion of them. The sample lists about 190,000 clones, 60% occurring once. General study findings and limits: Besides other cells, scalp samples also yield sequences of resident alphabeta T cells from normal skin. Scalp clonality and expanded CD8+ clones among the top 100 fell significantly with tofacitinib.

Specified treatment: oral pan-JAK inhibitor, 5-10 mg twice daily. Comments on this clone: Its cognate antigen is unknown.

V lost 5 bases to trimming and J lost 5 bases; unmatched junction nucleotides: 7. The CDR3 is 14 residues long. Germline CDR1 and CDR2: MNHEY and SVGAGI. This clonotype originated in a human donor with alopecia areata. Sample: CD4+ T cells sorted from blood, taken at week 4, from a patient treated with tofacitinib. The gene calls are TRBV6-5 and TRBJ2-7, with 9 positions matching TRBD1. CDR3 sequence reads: CASSLGTGRDEQYF. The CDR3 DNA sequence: TGTGCCAGCAGTCTTGGGACAGGGAGAGACGAGCAGTACTTC.